These T cell receptor beta chains were read from a single sample in a study of response to subunit inactivated influenza vaccine. TCRdb reanalysed the RT-PCR reads using MiXCR and keeps one entry per CDR3 protein. Of over 450,000 distinct CDR3 sequences in the sample, over 10% are singletons; the top ten hold about an eighth. This material consisted of PBMCs from blood, taken roughly 48 days after vaccination. These receptors all stem from a man in his fifties or sixties who received an inactivated influenza vaccine. Each CDR3 is given with its conserved first and last residue. The order of the fields is V gene, J gene, clone size, D gene, CDR3 DNA, CDR3 protein. A D gene is named only where the DNA matches it firmly. Size values are once, few and many counts, or a class for expanded clones, and some rows have none.

v_call: TRBV3-1
j_call: TRBJ2-5
clone_size: -
d_call: TRBD2
cdr3_nt: TGTGCCAGCAGCCAAGATCAGCTAGCGGGGGATAGGGAGACCCAGTACTTC
cdr3_aa: CASSQDQLAGDRETQYF

v_call: TRBV20-1
j_call: TRBJ1-5
clone_size: -
d_call: -
cdr3_nt: TGCAGTGCTAGAGGGGGGTTGAGGAATCAGCCCCAGCATTTT
cdr3_aa: CSARGGLRNQPQHF

v_call: TRBV7-2
j_call: TRBJ1-5
clone_size: many
d_call: -
cdr3_nt: TGTGCCAGCAGCCAGGGGCAGAGCAATCAGCCCCAGCATTTT
cdr3_aa: CASSQGQSNQPQHF

v_call: TRBV11-2
j_call: TRBJ2-1
clone_size: few
d_call: TRBD2
cdr3_nt: TGTGCCAGCAGCCGATGGACTAGCGGACTCTCCTACAATGAGCAGTTCTTC
cdr3_aa: CASSRWTSGLSYNEQFF

v_call: TRBV20-1
j_call: TRBJ2-1
clone_size: many
d_call: TRBD2
cdr3_nt: TGCAGTGCTAGAGATCTAGGGCGGCTAGCGGGGGGTGAGCAGTTCTTC
cdr3_aa: CSARDLGRLAGGEQFF

v_call: TRBV9
j_call: TRBJ2-5
clone_size: few
d_call: -
cdr3_nt: TGTGCCAGCAGCGTAGCTTCTCAGCGGGAAGAGACCCAGTACTTC
cdr3_aa: CASSVASQREETQYF

v_call: TRBV27
j_call: TRBJ2-7
clone_size: -
d_call: TRBD2
cdr3_nt: TGTGCCAGCAGTTCAATAGTTGGGACTAGCGGAGCCTACGAGCAGTACTTC
cdr3_aa: CASSSIVGTSGAYEQYF

v_call: TRBV10-2
j_call: TRBJ1-6
clone_size: -
d_call: -
cdr3_nt: TGCGCCAGCAGTGAGACTACCAGGGTTAGCGGTTCACCCCTCCACTTT
cdr3_aa: CASSETTRVSGSPLHF

v_call: TRBV6-1
j_call: TRBJ2-5
clone_size: -
d_call: TRBD2
cdr3_nt: TGTGCCAGCAACTCACTAGCGGGAGGGTGGGAGACCCAGTACTTC
cdr3_aa: CASNSLAGGWETQYF

v_call: TRBV20-1
j_call: TRBJ2-7
clone_size: few
d_call: -
cdr3_nt: TGCAGTGCTAGCGGGCAGCGATGGGGTTACGAGCAGTACTTC
cdr3_aa: CSASGQRWGYEQYF

v_call: TRBV12-3/TRBV12-4
j_call: TRBJ2-5
clone_size: -
d_call: TRBD2
cdr3_nt: TGTGCCAGCAGTATAGCGGGAAAGACCCAGTACTTC
cdr3_aa: CASSIAGKTQYF

v_call: TRBV12-3/TRBV12-4
j_call: TRBJ2-5
clone_size: few
d_call: -
cdr3_nt: TGTGCCAGCAGTACCGGGGCCTTGAAGACCCAGTACTTC
cdr3_aa: CASSTGALKTQYF

v_call: TRBV25-1
j_call: TRBJ2-3
clone_size: few
d_call: -
cdr3_nt: TGTGCCAGCAGTGCACAGGGACACGCGGATACGCAGTATTTT
cdr3_aa: CASSAQGHADTQYF

v_call: TRBV24-1
j_call: TRBJ2-3
clone_size: many
d_call: TRBD2
cdr3_nt: TGTGCCACCAGTGATTTAGCGGGAGCTAGCACAGATACGCAGTATTTT
cdr3_aa: CATSDLAGASTDTQYF

v_call: TRBV7-6
j_call: TRBJ2-2
clone_size: few
d_call: -
cdr3_nt: TGTGCCAGCCGCAGACGGCCAGGGACTTATAGCACCGGGGAGCTGTTTTTT
cdr3_aa: CASRRRPGTYSTGELFF

v_call: TRBV10-3
j_call: TRBJ1-1
clone_size: many
d_call: -
cdr3_nt: TGTGCCATCAGTGAGTTCGGGGCAAGGGCTGAAGCTTTCTTT
cdr3_aa: CAISEFGARAEAFF

v_call: TRBV20-1
j_call: TRBJ2-7
clone_size: -
d_call: TRBD2
cdr3_nt: TGCAGTGCTACCCGAGCGGGGCCTCCCGGGGAGCAGTACTTC
cdr3_aa: CSATRAGPPGEQYF

v_call: TRBV6-5
j_call: TRBJ1-2
clone_size: many
d_call: TRBD1
cdr3_nt: TGTGCCACCGAGGGGGCTAGAGGAGGCTACACCTTC
cdr3_aa: CATEGARGGYTF

v_call: TRBV2
j_call: TRBJ1-4
clone_size: few
d_call: TRBD1
cdr3_nt: TGTGCCAGCAGTCCCATCGGGACAGGGAATGAAAAACTGTTTTTT
cdr3_aa: CASSPIGTGNEKLFF

v_call: TRBV12-3/TRBV12-4
j_call: TRBJ2-3
clone_size: many
d_call: -
cdr3_nt: TGTGCCAGCAGTTTAGCGTTTTCTGTCACAGATACGCAGTATTTT
cdr3_aa: CASSLAFSVTDTQYF

v_call: TRBV12-3/TRBV12-4
j_call: TRBJ1-2
clone_size: many
d_call: -
cdr3_nt: TGTGCCAGCAGCTCGACAGTCTCATACGGCTACACCTTC
cdr3_aa: CASSSTVSYGYTF

v_call: TRBV7-9
j_call: TRBJ1-6
clone_size: few
d_call: -
cdr3_nt: TGTGCCAGCAGCTCATCTAATTCACCCCTCCACTTT
cdr3_aa: CASSSSNSPLHF

v_call: TRBV20-1
j_call: TRBJ2-7
clone_size: few
d_call: TRBD2
cdr3_nt: TGCAGTGCTCGACTAGCGGGGTTTACCTACGAGCAGTACTTC
cdr3_aa: CSARLAGFTYEQYF

v_call: TRBV18
j_call: TRBJ1-5
clone_size: few
d_call: -
cdr3_nt: TGTGCCAGCTCCACCATCGGTTCTCGCAATCAGCCCCAGCATTTT
cdr3_aa: CASSTIGSRNQPQHF

v_call: TRBV10-2
j_call: TRBJ2-1
clone_size: -
d_call: -
cdr3_nt: TGCGCCAGCAGTCAGGGGGGTTACAATGAGCAGTTCTTC
cdr3_aa: CASSQGGYNEQFF

v_call: TRBV6-2/TRBV6-3
j_call: TRBJ2-7
clone_size: few
d_call: -
cdr3_nt: TGTGCCAGCAGTTACTGGGACGGATCCTACGAGCAGTACTTC
cdr3_aa: CASSYWDGSYEQYF

v_call: TRBV12-3/TRBV12-4
j_call: TRBJ1-1
clone_size: few
d_call: -
cdr3_nt: TGTGCCAGCAGTTTAGCGCTGGCTGAAGCTTTCTTT
cdr3_aa: CASSLALAEAFF

v_call: TRBV20-1
j_call: TRBJ2-1
clone_size: few
d_call: TRBD2
cdr3_nt: TGCAGTGCTAGAGACCTACCGGGACTAGCGGGAGGGAGGCAGTTCTTC
cdr3_aa: CSARDLPGLAGGRQFF

v_call: TRBV10-3
j_call: TRBJ2-5
clone_size: -
d_call: -
cdr3_nt: TGTGCCATCAGTGAGCATCCATCATCTGGAGAGACCCAGTACTTC
cdr3_aa: CAISEHPSSGETQYF

v_call: TRBV21-1
j_call: TRBJ1-1
clone_size: -
d_call: -
cdr3_nt: TGTGCCAGCAGTTATCACGGGAGGGACACTGAAGCTTTCTTT
cdr3_aa: CASSYHGRDTEAFF

v_call: TRBV7-6
j_call: TRBJ2-3
clone_size: few
d_call: -
cdr3_nt: TGTGCCAGCAGCTTACTCCCCTCGGGACCCGTCCCCACAGATACGCAGTATTTT
cdr3_aa: CASSLLPSGPVPTDTQYF

v_call: TRBV20-1
j_call: TRBJ1-4
clone_size: -
d_call: TRBD1
cdr3_nt: TGCAGTGCTGCGGACAGGGGGAAAGAAAAACTGTTTTTT
cdr3_aa: CSAADRGKEKLFF

v_call: TRBV9
j_call: TRBJ2-7
clone_size: many
d_call: -
cdr3_nt: TGTGCCAGCAGTCCAGGGGCAGGGGCAACCTACGAGCAGTACTTC
cdr3_aa: CASSPGAGATYEQYF

v_call: TRBV28
j_call: TRBJ2-2
clone_size: many
d_call: TRBD1
cdr3_nt: TGTGCCAGCAGGGAGGGGACAGGGAGAACCGGGGAGCTGTTTTTT
cdr3_aa: CASREGTGRTGELFF

v_call: TRBV12-3/TRBV12-4
j_call: TRBJ2-5
clone_size: many
d_call: -
cdr3_nt: TGTGCCAGCAGCCTGGGGCCAATCCAAGAGACCCAGTACTTC
cdr3_aa: CASSLGPIQETQYF

v_call: TRBV7-9
j_call: TRBJ1-2
clone_size: -
d_call: -
cdr3_nt: TGTGCCAGCAGCCGCCGGGGAAGGTACTATGGCTACACCTTC
cdr3_aa: CASSRRGRYYGYTF

v_call: TRBV24-1
j_call: TRBJ2-3
clone_size: few
d_call: -
cdr3_nt: TGTGCCACCAGTGATCTCGGGATCGGGGATACGCAGTATTTT
cdr3_aa: CATSDLGIGDTQYF